This T cell receptor beta chain was obtained from a study of CD8+ T cells in alopecia areata (dated by TCRdb to 2016 to 2018). Broadly, across the study: To study T cell clonal expansion in alopecia areata, the researchers applied high-throughput TCRbeta sequencing to both the C3H/HeJ mouse model and human patients. Human TCRbeta sequencing covered scalp tissue and sorted CD4+ and CD8+ peripheral blood T cells from patchy and totalis/universalis alopecia areata patients and healthy controls. Scalp clonality was compared across normal scalp (n=4), patchy alopecia areata scalp (n=8), and alopecia totalis/universalis scalp (n=8). RNA was extracted with the PAXgene miRNA kit for fixed scalp, the miRNeasy kit for PBMCs, and the RNeasy kit for mouse skin. TCRbeta CDR3 regions were amplified by immunoSEQ multiplex PCR with 35 Vbeta forward and 13 Jbeta reverse primers.

Libraries were constructed by the immunoSEQ multiplex PCR assay. For TCR sequencing, RNA was extracted from every sample and reverse transcribed into cDNA to serve as template. First-strand cDNA was synthesized with SuperScript III using a 2:1 mix of oligo-dT and random hexamers. Amplification bias was assessed with a synthetic immune receptor repertoire, and residual bias was removed computationally. The published analysis was carried out like this. Raw reads were preprocessed to remove errors, and CDR3 was defined according to IMGT conventions as the region from the conserved cysteine to phenylalanine. To get clonality, Shannon entropy was normalized by log2 of the number of productive unique TCRs and the result was subtracted from 1. CD4 or CD8 identity of scalp clones was inferred by cross-referencing scalp TCRbeta sequences with sorted blood CD4 and CD8 repertoires. TCRdb provides this immuneACCESS table in a form limited to in-frame rearrangements. Some clones are lacking; in checked studies, under half of them reflect an unresolved V gene, and why the rest are absent is not known. V, J and clone size are taken as reported in that table, and D and trimming were inferred from the DNA itself. For this sample there are fewer than 110,000 clones; approximately 58% appear just once. The top ten clones comprise 8.8% of the sample.

The cysteine opens and the phenylalanine closes a CDR3 of 19 amino acids. Left in the record is the CDR3 DNA by itself, 57 bases read in frame from the first base. The V and J ends are trimmed by 0 bases and 0 bases, leaving 19 bases between them. The germline V gene yields SGHRS for CDR1 and YFSETQ for CDR2. A note on this clone: Its cognate antigen has yet to be identified. Per-nucleotide qualities are absent, and no much larger clonotype sits a single base away.

PBMCs were separated by density centrifugation and stained for CD3, CD4 and CD8, after which CD4+ and CD8+ T cells were sorted on a FACSAria. Scalp biopsies and blood samples were obtained from unaffected controls. The paper as a whole reports these results and caveats: Scalp TCR repertoire analysis is complicated because resident alphabeta T cells in normal human skin are also sequenced, whereas mouse skin is dominated by gammadelta T cells. Higher clonality and more expanded CD8+ clones were observed in lesional scalp than in normal scalp, particularly in alopecia totalis/universalis, a finding suggestive of antigenic drive. Compared with mice, TCR sequences shared between patients were less clear, possibly partly because of HLA diversity across the patient population.

Recombination joined TRBV5-1 with TRBJ1-5; a tentative D match to TRBD1 spans 5 bases. What was sequenced was CD4+ T cells sorted from blood. This clonotype was obtained from a human donor in good health. The CDR3 has the sequence CASSLEPPSTVYSNQPQHF. The DNA is TGCGCCAGCAGCTTGGAACCCCCCTCGACAGTTTATAGCAATCAGCCCCAGCATTTT.